This TCR beta chain is drawn from a study of T-cell memory formation after mild COVID-19. This clonotype was recorded many times. From the 5' RACE reads, TCRdb called clonotypes with MiXCR, one entry per CDR3 protein. The data contain 300,000 to 350,000 distinct CDR3 sequences, less than 20% of them seen just once; the ten biggest clones take up around 20%. Material: PBMCs or a T cell subset sorted from them (not recorded which). This receptor was identified in a man between 18 and 29 years old who had mild COVID-19 (a few samples of this study predate the infection). Cell type and time point are not known.

The CDR3: CATSRVQETQYF. The CDR3 coding sequence is TGTGCCACCAGCAGAGTTCAAGAGACCCAGTACTTC. The genes are TRBV15 and TRBJ2-5; no clear D. There are 12 residues in the CDR3. The V gene's germline CDR1 is LNHNV and CDR2 YYDKDF (reference sequence). V was pared by 1 base and J by 2 bases, with 2 bases between.